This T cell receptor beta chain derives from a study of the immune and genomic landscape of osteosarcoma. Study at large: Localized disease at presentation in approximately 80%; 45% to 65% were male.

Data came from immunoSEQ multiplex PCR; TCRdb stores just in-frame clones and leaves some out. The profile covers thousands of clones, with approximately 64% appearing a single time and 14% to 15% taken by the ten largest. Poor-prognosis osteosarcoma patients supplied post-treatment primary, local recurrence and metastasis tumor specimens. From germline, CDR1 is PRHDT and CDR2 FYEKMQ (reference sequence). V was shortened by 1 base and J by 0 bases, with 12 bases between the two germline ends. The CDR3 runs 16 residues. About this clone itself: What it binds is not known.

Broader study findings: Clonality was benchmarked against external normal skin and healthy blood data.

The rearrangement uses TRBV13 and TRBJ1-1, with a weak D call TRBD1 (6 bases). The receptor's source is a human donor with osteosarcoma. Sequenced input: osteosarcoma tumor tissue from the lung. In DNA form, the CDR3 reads TGTGCCAGCAGCTTAGTCCTAAGGGGGATGAACACTGAAGCTTTCTTT. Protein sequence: CASSLVLRGMNTEAFF.